The 10 T cell receptor beta chains below all came from one sample that was sequenced in a study of healthy donors' naive CD4 and CD8 T cells (dated by TCRdb to between 2015 and 2016). Sequencing was performed on a 454 GS FLX Titanium. A previously published linear amplification protocol was used to build the TCR libraries, starting from roughly 500 ng of total RNA. TCRdb reran the public reads through fastp at Q25 and MiXCR, keeping productive beta chains. Rows are combined by CDR3 protein, so each entry shows the most common genes and DNA. The table for this sample lists roughly 200,000 distinct CDR3 sequences; about four fifths of them were counted only once. About 2.4% of the sample is taken by the ten largest. The sample taken for sequencing was naive CD4+ and CD8+ T cells sorted from blood, pooled from several donors. Per the publication, the cell subset or site label means: FACS-sorted naive CD4+ (CD45RO-CD45RA+) and naive CD8+ (CD45RA+CD27bright) T cells. These receptors were obtained from a pool of human donors in good health; the sample pools cells from several healthy donors.

The V call is TRBV29-1, the J call TRBJ1-3; D unclear. CDR3 length equals 12 residues. V was trimmed by 3 bases and J by 2 bases, leaving 5 bases between them. CDR1 is SQVTM, CDR2 ANQGSEA, per germline. Here the CDR3 reads CSVEGAGNTIYF. CDR3 coding DNA: TGCAGCGTTGAGGGAGCTGGAAACACCATATATTTT.

A remark on this clonotype: A junction end diverges from the germline sequence, so it may reflect a read error. The V and J genes are TRBV6-2 or TRBV6-3 and TRBJ2-7; the D is unclear. The CDR3 extends over 11 amino acids. Germline loops: CDR1 MNHEY, CDR2 SVGEGT. The CDR3 is CASSVDSIMHF. Written as DNA, the CDR3 is TGTGCCAGCAGTGTTGACTCGATCATGCACTTC.

This clonotype has more than one count but fewer than ten. V and J are TRBV6-5 and TRBJ1-5; the D gene is possibly TRBD1 (5 bases). The ends were cut back, 0 bases at V and 4 bases at J, with 10 bases in the middle. Germline V lookup: CDR1 MNHEY, CDR2 SVGAGI. The CDR3 spans 15 residues. In DNA form, the CDR3 reads TGTGCCAGCAGTTACTCCAGGGATCAAAATCAGCCCCAGCATTTT. It specifies CASSYSRDQNQPQHF.

The chain couples TRBV19 to TRBJ2-6, with TRBD1 identical over 9 bases. V lost 3 bases, J lost 2 bases, and 11 bases stayed unmatched. The germline V gene encodes CDR1 LNHDA and CDR2 SQIVND (reference sequence). The CDR3 has 19 residues. The CDR3 protein is CASSMPGGQGFAGANVLTF. The CDR3 DNA is TGTGCCAGTAGTATGCCGGGCGGACAGGGGTTCGCTGGGGCCAACGTCCTGACTTTC. The full variable domain, with the rest looked up from reference TRBV19 and TRBJ2-6, is DGGITQSPKYLFRKEGQNVTLSCEQNLNHDAMYWYRQDPGQGLRLIYYSQIVNDFQKGDIAEGYSVSREKKESFPLTVTSAQKNPTAFYLCASSMPGGQGFAGANVLTFGAGSRLTVL.

This clonotype was counted a single time. The chain couples TRBV29-1 to TRBJ2-7; 10 bases match TRBD2. The J segment lost 3 bases and the V segment lost 7 bases, leaving 6 bases of the junction unmatched. CDR1 is SQVTM and CDR2 is ANQGSEA in the germline V gene. There are 13 residues in the CDR3. CDR3 loop: CSGSGTSDYEQYF. The DNA of the CDR3 is TGCAGCGGATCCGGGACTAGCGACTACGAGCAGTACTTC.

The gene calls are TRBV6-1 and TRBJ1-1, with TRBD1 as a possible D gene (5 bases). This CDR3 is 17 amino acids long. Trimming shortened V by 6 bases and J by 7 bases, and 27 bases separated the two germline ends. The germline CDR1 and CDR2 sequences are MNHNS and SASEGT. The CDR3 nucleotides are TGTGCCAGCAGCGCTATAGGGTACGGGAGCCCCGGGGGTGAAGCTTTCTTT. Its translation is CASSAIGYGSPGGEAFF.

V and J are TRBV18 and TRBJ2-5; no firm D call. Between the trimmed V and J ends, which lost 3 bases and 3 bases, there was a span of 5 bases. This CDR3 is 12 amino acids long. Germline-derived CDR1 and CDR2 are KGHSH and LQKENI. The CDR3 protein is CASSPREETQYF. DNA of the CDR3: TGTGCCAGCTCACCGAGAGAAGAGACCCAGTACTTC.

CDR3 in amino acids: CASSTLEVKQETQYF. As DNA, the CDR3 is TGTGCCAGCAGCACCTTGGAAGTGAAGCAAGAGACCCAGTACTTC. V gene TRBV21-1 combines with J gene TRBJ2-5. TRBV21-1 is a listed pseudogene. The CDR3 runs 15 residues.

This chain connects TRBV29-1 to TRBJ2-1; no clear D gene. Germline CDR1 and CDR2: SQVTM and ANQGSEA. Between the trimmed V and J ends, which lost 7 bases and 3 bases, there was a span of 10 bases. The CDR3 is 12 amino acids. The CDR3 coding sequence is TGCAGCGCTGGAACACTCTACAATGAGCAGTTCTTC. Translated, it gives CSAGTLYNEQFF.

This chain uses TRBV19 with TRBJ1-2, with D perhaps matching TRBD1 (6 bases). Per the germline V gene, CDR1 is LNHDA and CDR2 is SQIVND (reference sequence). The CDR3 sequence is 15 residues long. V was pared by 6 bases and J by 4 bases, with 18 bases between. CDR3 residues: CASRGAAPAIYGYTF. The CDR3 DNA reads TGTGCCAGTAGGGGGGCCGCTCCTGCCATCTATGGCTACACCTTC.